The clone carrying this T cell receptor (beta chain) was found many times. Amplified TCR beta CDR3 regions came from RNA transcripts. RT-PCR in the first round (using the HTBI primer set) targeted the TCR CDR3. TCRdb passed the multiplex PCR reads through MiXCR, listing each CDR3 protein once. The sample holds hundreds of thousands of distinct CDR3 sequences, 35% to 45% seen once. The record originates from a study of T cells in Graves' hyperthyroidism and ophthalmopathy. Overall study context: Any treatment followed the collection of peripheral blood at initial diagnosis.

CDR3 length: 13 amino acids. The V and J ends lost 8 bases and 6 bases respectively, with 14 bases between them. Subjects aged 18 to 65 presented with newly diagnosed hyperthyroidism of less than 2 months' duration. PBMCs were sourced from roughly 9.7 ml fresh peripheral blood. The clonotype comes from a man aged 18 to 30 with Graves' hyperthyroidism. The rearrangement links TRBV12-3 or TRBV12-4 to TRBJ1-5; possibly TRBD1 for D (6 bases). The sample taken for sequencing was blood. CDR3 protein: CASGVGGVQPQHF. The CDR3 bases are TGTGCCAGCGGAGTAGGGGGGGTTCAGCCCCAGCATTTT.